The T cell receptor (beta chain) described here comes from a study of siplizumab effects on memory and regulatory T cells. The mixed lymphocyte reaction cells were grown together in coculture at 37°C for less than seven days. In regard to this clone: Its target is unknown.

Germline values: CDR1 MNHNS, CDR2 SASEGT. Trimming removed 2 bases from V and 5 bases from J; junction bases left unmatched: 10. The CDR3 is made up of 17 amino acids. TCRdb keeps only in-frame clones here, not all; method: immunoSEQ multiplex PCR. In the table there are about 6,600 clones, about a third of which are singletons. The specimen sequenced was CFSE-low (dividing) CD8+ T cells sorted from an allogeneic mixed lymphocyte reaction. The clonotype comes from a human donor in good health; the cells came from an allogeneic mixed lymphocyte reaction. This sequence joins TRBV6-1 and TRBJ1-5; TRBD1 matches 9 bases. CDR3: CASSEIPGQGGDQPQHF. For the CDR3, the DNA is TGTGCCAGCAGTGAAATACCGGGACAGGGTGGCGATCAGCCCCAGCATTTT.